These 3 T cell receptor beta chains came from one sample sequenced in a study of OX40 agonist ivuxolimab in advanced cancers. Clones were read by immunoSEQ multiplex PCR, and TCRdb kept only the in-frame ones, dropping some. The sample consists of fewer than 25,000 clones, approximately 90% of them appearing once. The material was CD4+ or CD8+ T cells sorted from blood, obtained in a trial of the OX40 agonist ivuxolimab. These receptors came from an adult with an advanced solid tumor such as melanoma, head and neck, liver or kidney cancer.

The chain employs TRBV5-1 and TRBJ2-7; TRBD1 matches at 9 bases. The junction had 11 bases not matched to a gene; V was cut back by 0 bases and J by 4 bases. The CDR3 spans 17 residues. Looked up from germline, CDR1 is SGHRS and CDR2 is YFSETQ. CDR3 bases: TGCGCCAGCAGCTTGGATGGCTCCGGGACAGGGCTGTACGAGCAGTACTTC. It codes for CASSLDGSGTGLYEQYF.

The gene calls are TRBV6-1 and TRBJ2-7; D is undetermined. Germline V gene sequence: CDR1 MNHNS, CDR2 SASEGT. V was cut by 5 bases and J by 0 bases, with 14 bases left in between. The CDR3 is 15 amino acids. CDR3 in DNA: TGTGCCAGCAGTAAGGGTAGGGCCTTCTCCTACGAGCAGTACTTC. Its translation: CASSKGRAFSYEQYF.

This rearrangement joins TRBV5-6 to TRBJ2-7; 9 bases are a match to TRBD2. The CDR3 spans 16 residues. V shed 7 bases and J 2 bases; nucleotides not matched to a gene: 13. Looked up from germline, CDR1 is SGHDT and CDR2 is YYEEEE. Written as DNA, the CDR3 is TGTGCCAGCGGATCTCTAGCGGGGTACGAGGCCTACGAGCAGTACTTC. Translated: CASGSLAGYEAYEQYF.